Presented here are 21 T cell receptor beta chains from one specimen sequenced in a study of shared clonotypes between healthy human individuals. TCRdb's table, derived via immunoSEQ multiplex PCR, lists solely in-frame clones and lacks some. Counted here are about 1.1 million clones, about 72% occurring once; the ten biggest clones make up more than 0.85%. Source material: memory CD4+ T cells from PBMCs. Subset here: CD45RA-negative fraction. These receptors came from a man younger than 30 in good health. Some clones in this sample may be carry-over from other donors' samples.

The chain has TRBV4-1 and TRBJ2-5; weak D call: TRBD2 (6 bases). Trimming cost V 4 bases and J 4 bases, with 10 bases left between them. CDR1 MGHRA and CDR2 YSYEKL come from the germline V gene. There are 13 residues in the CDR3. CDR3 in DNA: TGCGCCAGCAGCCTACAAGCGGGAGAGACCCAGTACTTC. Translated: CASSLQAGETQYF.

The J gene is TRBJ1-5, the V gene TRBV7-8; D not certain. The CDR3 has 14 amino acids. Trimming stripped 1 base from V and 4 bases from J, with 8 bases between. The germline gives CDR1 SGHVS, CDR2 FQNEAQ. The CDR3 reads CASSLGPGNQPQHF. The DNA for the CDR3 is TGTGCCAGCAGCTTAGGGCCGGGAAATCAGCCCCAGCATTTT.

The chain joins TRBV11-2 to TRBJ2-1, with D perhaps assigned TRBD1 or TRBD2 (5 bases each). Germline CDR1 SGHAT, CDR2 FQNNGV. With 3 bases removed from V and 10 bases from J, the gap between germline ends came to 16 bases. The CDR3 spans 14 residues. CDR3 sequence reads: CASSLGTPKGEQFF. The DNA of the CDR3 is TGTGCCAGCAGCTTGGGGACCCCAAAAGGGGAGCAGTTCTTC.

The chain employs TRBV14 and TRBJ2-3; the match to TRBD1 covers 8 bases. CDR3 length: 16 amino acids. Germline CDR1 SGHDN, CDR2 FVKESK. Trimming took 1 base from V and 4 from J; bases not matched to a gene: 7. Written as DNA, the CDR3 is TGTGCCAGCAGCCAAGCAGGACAGGGTTGGGCAGATACGCAGTATTTT. Protein sequence: CASSQAGQGWADTQYF.

This clone showed up just a few times. The same CDR3 also results from other DNA sequences found in this sample. The CDR3 is CASIRSYEQYF. The DNA for the CDR3 is TGTGCCAGCATCAGGTCCTACGAGCAGTACTTC. V usage is TRBV2 and J usage is TRBJ2-7; D remains unclear. The CDR3 length is 11 residues. Germline V lookup: CDR1 SNHLY, CDR2 FYNNEI. Trimming took off 7 bases at V and 1 base at J, with 5 bases between the two ends.

In this sample, this clone turned up many times. The rearrangement uses TRBV29-1 and TRBJ1-1; D perhaps matches TRBD1 (5 bases). This CDR3 spans 13 amino acids. Germline-derived CDR1 and CDR2 are SQVTM and ANQGSEA. V was cut by 7 bases and J by 4 bases, with 16 bases left in between. Written as DNA, the CDR3 is TGCAGCGCTGAGGGGCTGAGGATCACTGAAGCTTTCTTT. Its translation is CSAEGLRITEAFF.

The J gene is TRBJ1-3, the V gene TRBV15; 7 bases agree with TRBD1. Germline CDR1 is LNHNV and CDR2 is YYDKDF (reference sequence). Germline trimming cut 0 bases from V and 4 bases from J; bases unmatched to any gene: 3. The CDR3 has 15 residues. The CDR3 nucleotides are TGTGCCACCAGCAGAGATCCGACAGGGGGAAACACCATATATTTT. Translated: CATSRDPTGGNTIYF.

The gene calls are TRBV2 and TRBJ2-3; 8 bases are shared with TRBD1. The CDR3 is 15 amino acids. CDR1 and CDR2 (germline): SNHLY, FYNNEI. V was pared by 8 bases and J by 0 bases, with 7 bases of the junction left unmatched. CDR3: CASVQNRGSTDTQYF. CDR3 coding DNA: TGTGCCAGCGTACAGAACAGGGGGAGCACAGATACGCAGTATTTT.

This chain links TRBV5-1 with TRBJ2-5, with a possible D match to TRBD2 (5 bases). This CDR3 region has 13 residues. With 0 bases removed from V and 5 bases from J, the gap between germline ends came to 8 bases. Per germline, CDR1 SGHRS and CDR2 YFSETQ. The CDR3, as DNA: TGCGCCAGCAGCTTGGCCTGGACTGAGACCCAGTACTTC. It specifies CASSLAWTETQYF.

This chain uses TRBV30 with TRBJ2-7; D gene ambiguous. The CDR3 runs 13 residues. Germline CDR1 is GTSNPN and CDR2 is SVGIG (reference sequence). The ends were cut back, 7 bases at V and 0 bases at J, with 13 bases in the middle. DNA of the CDR3: TGTGCCTCGAGCAAAGGGTCCTCCTACGAGCAGTACTTC. Amino acids: CASSKGSSYEQYF. The entire variable domain, with the rest obtained from reference TRBV30 and TRBJ2-7, is as follows: SQTIHQWPATLVQPVGSPLSLECTVEGTSNPNLYWYRQAAGRGLQLLFYSVGIGQISSEVPQNLSASRPQDRQFILSSKKLLLSDSGFYLCASSKGSSYEQYFGPGTRLTVT.

DNA for the CDR3: TGTGCCAGCAGTGATTCGGGGACAGGCCCCCCCTACAATGAGCAGTTCTTC. It yields the protein CASSDSGTGPPYNEQFF. V usage is TRBV2 and J usage is TRBJ2-1; 8 nucleotides match TRBD1. V was pared by 3 bases and J by 2 bases, with 9 bases of the junction left unmatched. CDR3 length equals 17 residues. The germline CDR1 and CDR2 sequences are SNHLY and FYNNEI. The full variable domain, its missing parts supplied by reference TRBV2 and TRBJ2-1, is EPEVTQTPSHQVTQMGQEVILRCVPISNHLYFYWYRQILGQKVEFLVSFYNNEISEKSEIFDDQFSVERPDGSNFTLKIRSTKLEDSAMYFCASSDSGTGPPYNEQFFGPGTRLTVL.

V gene TRBV4-1 combines with J gene TRBJ1-4; D gene unclear. V dropped 0 bases and J dropped 4 bases, with 9 bases sitting between them. Per the germline V gene, CDR1 is MGHRA and CDR2 is YSYEKL. The CDR3 is 15 residues long. The CDR3 DNA reads as TGCGCCAGCAGCCAAGACTCGAGGGTTAATGAAAAACTGTTTTTT. Its protein product is CASSQDSRVNEKLFF.

The CDR3 protein is CASSGQGQEYGYTF. The CDR3, as DNA: TGCGCCAGCAGCGGCCAGGGACAGGAGTATGGCTACACCTTC. V gene TRBV5-1 combines with J gene TRBJ1-2, with 8 bases identical to TRBD1. The CDR3 consists of 14 residues. Unmatched junction bases numbered 7, after V lost 4 bases and J lost 5 bases. Germline V gene sequence: CDR1 SGHRS, CDR2 YFSETQ.

The chain joins TRBV11-2 to TRBJ2-3; D is undetermined. Trimming shortened V by 4 bases and J by 2 bases, and 4 bases separated the two germline ends. In germline, CDR1 is SGHAT, CDR2 FQNNGV. The CDR3 loop spans 12 amino acids. DNA for the CDR3: TGTGCCAGCAGCTGGGACACAGATACGCAGTATTTT. This translates into CASSWDTDTQYF.

V and J are TRBV28 and TRBJ1-1; TRBD1 matches at 7 bases. V lost 11 bases and J lost 4; bases outside the gene matches: 7. The length of the CDR3 is 12 residues. Germline CDR1 and CDR2: MDHEN and SYDVKM. The CDR3 DNA sequence: TGTGCCGTTACCCAGGGGGGCACTGAAGCTTTCTTT. Translation gives CAVTQGGTEAFF.

This clone has more than one count but fewer than ten. V gene TRBV15 combines with J gene TRBJ1-2; D unclear. This CDR3 spans 13 amino acids. In germline, CDR1 is LNHNV, CDR2 YYDKDF (reference sequence). V lost 0 bases and J lost 8, with 10 bases in between. CDR3 in DNA: TGTGCCACCAGCAGAGATATTATCCCGGGCTACACCTTC. This codes for CATSRDIIPGYTF.

This chain joins TRBV11-2 and TRBJ2-4, with a possible D match to TRBD1 (5 bases). This CDR3 region has 17 residues. Between the trimmed V and J ends, which lost 6 bases and 3 bases, there was a span of 21 bases. Germline assignment: CDR1 SGHAT and CDR2 FQNNGV. In nucleotides, the CDR3 is TGTGCCAGCAGTTGGACGTGGGGCGGTGAAGGCAAAAACATTCAGTACTTC. Translated, it gives CASSWTWGGEGKNIQYF.

This chain uses TRBV27 with TRBJ1-3; no firm D call. The CDR3 has 13 residues. V lost 6 bases and J 4 bases, leaving 10 bases between the germline ends. CDR1 and CDR2 (germline): MNHEY, SMNVEV (reference sequence). The CDR3 spells CASSLRDGNTIYF. The CDR3 nucleotides are TGTGCCAGCAGCCTCCGTGACGGAAACACCATATATTTT.

The CDR3 nucleotides are TGTGCCAGCAGCTTAGGACGAGGAGGAGAGACCCAGTACTTC. The encoded protein is CASSLGRGGETQYF. The genes are TRBV7-9 and TRBJ2-5; D may be TRBD2 (5 bases). Germline V CDR1 and CDR2: SEHNR, FQNEAQ (reference sequence). The germline V and J ends were trimmed by 1 base and 4 bases, with 10 bases remaining between them. The length of the CDR3 is 14 residues.

Concerning this clone: This sample also contains other DNA sequences that code for the same CDR3. The chain carries TRBV19 and TRBJ2-5; 10 nucleotides line up with TRBD2. Per germline, CDR1 LNHDA and CDR2 SQIVND (reference sequence). The CDR3 extends over 15 amino acids. The J segment lost 2 bases and the V segment lost 4 bases, leaving 4 bases of the junction unmatched. The CDR3 here is CASSTRTSGQETQYF. CDR3 DNA sequence: TGTGCCAGTAGTACCCGGACTAGCGGACAAGAGACCCAGTACTTC. Filled out from reference TRBV19 and TRBJ2-5, the complete variable domain reads DGGITQSPKYLFRKEGQNVTLSCEQNLNHDAMYWYRQDPGQGLRLIYYSQIVNDFQKGDIAEGYSVSREKKESFPLTVTSAQKNPTAFYLCASSTRTSGQETQYFGPGTRLLVL.

This clone was detected once. This rearrangement joins TRBV5-1 to TRBJ1-1; 7 bases match TRBD1. V lost 5 bases to trimming and J lost 0 bases; unmatched junction nucleotides: 10. The CDR3 extends over 16 amino acids. The V gene's germline CDR1 is SGHRS and CDR2 YFSETQ. The CDR3 is CASSYRGELLNTEAFF. CDR3 DNA sequence: TGCGCCAGCAGTTACAGGGGTGAGTTGTTGAACACTGAAGCTTTCTTT.